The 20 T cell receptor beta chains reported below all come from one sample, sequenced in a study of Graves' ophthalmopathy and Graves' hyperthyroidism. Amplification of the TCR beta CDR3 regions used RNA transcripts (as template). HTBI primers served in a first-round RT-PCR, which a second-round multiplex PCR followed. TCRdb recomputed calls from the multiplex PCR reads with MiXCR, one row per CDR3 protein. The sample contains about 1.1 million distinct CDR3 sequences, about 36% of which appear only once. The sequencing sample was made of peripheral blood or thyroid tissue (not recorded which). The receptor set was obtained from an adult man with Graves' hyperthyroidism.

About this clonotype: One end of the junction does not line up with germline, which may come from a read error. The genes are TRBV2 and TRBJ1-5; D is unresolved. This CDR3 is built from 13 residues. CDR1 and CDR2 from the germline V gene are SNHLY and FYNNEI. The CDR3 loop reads CASLKGGNRPQHF. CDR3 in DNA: TGTGCCAGCTTGAAGGGCGGCAATCGGCCCCAGCATTTT.

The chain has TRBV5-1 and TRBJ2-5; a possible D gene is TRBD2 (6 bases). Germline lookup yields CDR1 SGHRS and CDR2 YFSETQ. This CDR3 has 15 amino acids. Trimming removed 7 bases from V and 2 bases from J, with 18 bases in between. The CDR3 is CASAILPGVQETQYF. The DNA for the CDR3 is TGCGCCAGCGCCATCCTTCCGGGAGTTCAAGAGACCCAGTACTTC. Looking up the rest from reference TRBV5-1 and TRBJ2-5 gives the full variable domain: KAGVTQTPRYLIKTRGQQVTLSCSPISGHRSVSWYQQTPGQGLQFLFEYFSETQRNKGNFPGRFSGRQFSNSRSEMNVSTLELGDSALYLCASAILPGVQETQYFGPGTRLLVL.

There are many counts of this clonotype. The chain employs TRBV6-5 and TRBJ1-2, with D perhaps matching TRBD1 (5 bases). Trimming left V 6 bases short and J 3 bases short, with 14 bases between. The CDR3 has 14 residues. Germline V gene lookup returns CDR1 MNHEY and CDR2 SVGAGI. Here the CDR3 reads CASRGGWGDYGYTF. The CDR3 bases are TGTGCCAGCAGGGGAGGATGGGGGGACTATGGCTACACCTTC.

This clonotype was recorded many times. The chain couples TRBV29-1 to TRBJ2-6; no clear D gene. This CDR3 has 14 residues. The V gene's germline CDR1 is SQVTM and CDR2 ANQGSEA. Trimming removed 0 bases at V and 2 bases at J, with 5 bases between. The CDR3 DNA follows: TGCAGCGTTGAAGATCGGACTGGGGCCAACGTCCTGACTTTC. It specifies CSVEDRTGANVLTF.

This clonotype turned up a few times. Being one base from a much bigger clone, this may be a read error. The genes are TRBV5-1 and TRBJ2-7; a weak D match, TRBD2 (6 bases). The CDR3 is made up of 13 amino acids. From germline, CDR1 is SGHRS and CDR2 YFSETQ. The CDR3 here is CVSSLAAPAEQYF. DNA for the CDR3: TGCGTCAGCAGCTTAGCGGCCCCCGCCGAGCAGTACTTC. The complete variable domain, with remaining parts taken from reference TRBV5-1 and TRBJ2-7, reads KAGVTQTPRYLIKTRGQQVTLSCSPISGHRSVSWYQQTPGQGLQFLFEYFSETQRNKGNFPGRFSGRQFSNSRSEMNVSTLELGDSALYLCVSSLAAPAEQYFGPGTRLTVT.

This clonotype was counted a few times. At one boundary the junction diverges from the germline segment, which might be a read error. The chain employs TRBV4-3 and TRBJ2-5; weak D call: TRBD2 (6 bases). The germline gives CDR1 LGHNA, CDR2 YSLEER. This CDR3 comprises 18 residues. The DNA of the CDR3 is TGCGCCAGCAGCCAATATGTACAAGGAGGGATGTCCCAACAGACCCAGTACTTC. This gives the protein CASSQYVQGGMSQQTQYF.

The CDR3 region has the DNA TGTGCCAGCAGCCGTCTCGGGGGTTACGGCACAGATACGCAGTATTTT. Translated: CASSRLGGYGTDTQYF. The chain uses TRBV25-1 and TRBJ2-3, with D possibly matching TRBD2 (6 bases). The CDR3 extends over 16 amino acids. The ends were cut back, 6 bases at V and 1 base at J, with 17 bases in the middle. From germline, CDR1 is MGHDK and CDR2 SYGVNS.

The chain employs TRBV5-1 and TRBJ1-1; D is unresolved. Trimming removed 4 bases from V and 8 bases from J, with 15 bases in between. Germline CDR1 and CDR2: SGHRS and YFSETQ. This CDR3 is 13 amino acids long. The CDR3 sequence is CASSPQMDSEAFF. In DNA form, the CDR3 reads TGCGCCAGCAGCCCCCAAATGGATTCGGAAGCTTTCTTT.

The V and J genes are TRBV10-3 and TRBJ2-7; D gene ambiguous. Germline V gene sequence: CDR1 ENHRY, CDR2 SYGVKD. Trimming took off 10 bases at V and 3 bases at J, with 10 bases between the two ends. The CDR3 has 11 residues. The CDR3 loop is CATLIGYEQYF. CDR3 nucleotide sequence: TGTGCCACCCTAATAGGCTACGAGCAGTACTTC.

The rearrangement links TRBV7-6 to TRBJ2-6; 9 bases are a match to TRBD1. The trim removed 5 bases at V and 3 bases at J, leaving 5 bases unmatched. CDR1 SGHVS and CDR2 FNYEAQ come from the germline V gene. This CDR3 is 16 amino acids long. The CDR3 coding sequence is TGTGCCAGCAGCCCACCGGGACAGGGTGGGGCCAACGTCCTGACTTTC. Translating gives CASSPPGQGGANVLTF. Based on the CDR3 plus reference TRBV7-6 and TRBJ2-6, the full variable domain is GAGVSQSPRYKVTKRGQDVALRCDPISGHVSLYWYRQALGQGPEFLTYFNYEAQQDKSGLPNDRFSAERPEGSISTLTIQRTEQRDSAMYRCASSPPGQGGANVLTFGAGSRLTVL.

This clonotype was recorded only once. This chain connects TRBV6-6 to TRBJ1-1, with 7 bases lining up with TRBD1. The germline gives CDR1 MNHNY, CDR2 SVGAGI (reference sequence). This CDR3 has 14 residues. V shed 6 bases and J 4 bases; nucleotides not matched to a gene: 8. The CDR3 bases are TGTGCCAGCAGACCACGGGACAGTTCCACTGAAGCTTTCTTT. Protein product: CASRPRDSSTEAFF.

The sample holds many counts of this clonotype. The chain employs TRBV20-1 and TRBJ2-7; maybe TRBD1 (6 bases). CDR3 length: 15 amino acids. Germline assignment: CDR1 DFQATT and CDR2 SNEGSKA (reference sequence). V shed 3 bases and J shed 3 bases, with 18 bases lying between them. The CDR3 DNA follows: TGCAGTGCTAGGGAACAGGGAACGCCCCACTACGAGCAGTACTTC. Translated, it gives CSAREQGTPHYEQYF.

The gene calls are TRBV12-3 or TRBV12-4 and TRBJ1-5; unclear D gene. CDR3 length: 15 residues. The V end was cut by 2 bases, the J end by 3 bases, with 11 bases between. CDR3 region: CASSLLGSYNQPQHF. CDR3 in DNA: TGTGCCAGCAGTTTATTAGGGAGTTACAATCAGCCCCAGCATTTT.

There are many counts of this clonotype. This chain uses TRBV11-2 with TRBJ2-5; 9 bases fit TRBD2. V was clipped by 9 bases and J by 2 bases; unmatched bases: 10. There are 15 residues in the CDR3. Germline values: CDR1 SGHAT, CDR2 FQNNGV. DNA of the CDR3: TGTGCCAGTTCACCCCATACTAGCGGGCAAGAGACCCAGTACTTC. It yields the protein CASSPHTSGQETQYF.

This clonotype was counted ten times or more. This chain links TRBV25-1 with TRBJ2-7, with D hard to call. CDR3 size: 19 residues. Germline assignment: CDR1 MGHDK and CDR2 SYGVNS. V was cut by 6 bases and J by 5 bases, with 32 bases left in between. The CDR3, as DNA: TGTGCCAGCAGAAACCCCGCCCCCCCGGGTCCCTTTCCCATCCACGAGCAGTACTTC. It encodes CASRNPAPPGPFPIHEQYF.

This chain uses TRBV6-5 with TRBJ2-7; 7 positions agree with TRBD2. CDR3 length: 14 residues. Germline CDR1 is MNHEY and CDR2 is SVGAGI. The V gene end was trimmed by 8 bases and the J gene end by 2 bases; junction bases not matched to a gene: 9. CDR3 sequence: CASASGVIPYEQYF. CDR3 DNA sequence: TGTGCCAGCGCCAGCGGGGTAATTCCCTACGAGCAGTACTTC.

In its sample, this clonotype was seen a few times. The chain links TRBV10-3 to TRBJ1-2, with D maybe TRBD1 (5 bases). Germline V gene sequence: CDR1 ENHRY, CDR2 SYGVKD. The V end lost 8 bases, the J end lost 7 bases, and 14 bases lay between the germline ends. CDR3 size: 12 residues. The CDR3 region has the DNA TGTGCCATCCAGGGCGGCGGGGCTGGCTACACCTTC. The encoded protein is CAIQGGGAGYTF.

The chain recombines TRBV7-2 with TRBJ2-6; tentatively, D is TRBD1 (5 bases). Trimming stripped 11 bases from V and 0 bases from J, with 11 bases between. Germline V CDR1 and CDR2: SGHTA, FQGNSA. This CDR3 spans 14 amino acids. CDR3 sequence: CAWTWVSGANVLTF. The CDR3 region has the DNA TGTGCCTGGACATGGGTCTCTGGGGCCAACGTCCTGACTTTC.

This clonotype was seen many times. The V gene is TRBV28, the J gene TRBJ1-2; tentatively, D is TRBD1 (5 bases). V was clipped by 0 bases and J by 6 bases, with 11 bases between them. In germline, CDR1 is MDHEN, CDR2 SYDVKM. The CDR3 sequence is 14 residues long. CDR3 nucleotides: TGTGCCAGCAGTTTATGGGAGGGGACGAATGGCTACACCTTC. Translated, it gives CASSLWEGTNGYTF.

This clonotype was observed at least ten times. Here the CDR3 reads CATSDSGTSGFHEQYF. CDR3 nucleotide sequence: TGTGCCACCAGTGACTCCGGGACTAGCGGGTTTCACGAGCAGTACTTC. This rearrangement joins TRBV24-1 to TRBJ2-7, with 12 bases matching TRBD2. The V segment lost 4 bases and the J segment 5 bases; nucleotides outside the gene matches: 8. The CDR3 has 16 amino acids. The V gene's germline CDR1 is KGHDR and CDR2 SFDVKD.